These 6 T cell receptor beta chains were sequenced from one sample in a study of Ad26.COV2.S vaccination and SARS-CoV-2 variants. Specified treatment: over 15 received Ad26.COV2.S at low or high dose, single or two shots; about 5 received placebo; per-sample allocation not given. Day 63 after the first injection of vaccine or placebo was the sampling time. Clones were read by immunoSEQ multiplex PCR, and TCRdb kept only the in-frame ones, dropping some. The table shows about 350,000 clones, with about 88% occurring only once. The sequenced sample was peripheral blood, obtained in a trial of Ad26.COV2.S vaccine versus placebo. The receptor set was obtained from a person between 18 and 65 years old who received the Ad26.COV2.S COVID-19 vaccine or a placebo.

The V call is TRBV27, the J call TRBJ2-1; TRBD1 is a possible D gene (7 bases). Deletions cut 3 bases from V and 0 bases from J, with 12 bases between. The V gene's germline CDR1 is MNHEY and CDR2 SMNVEV (reference sequence). The CDR3 length is 16 residues. This CDR3 reads CASSFWQGGSYNEQFF. CDR3 sequence (DNA): TGTGCCAGCAGTTTTTGGCAGGGGGGCTCCTACAATGAGCAGTTCTTC.

This clone was seen a handful of times. V and J are TRBV10-3 and TRBJ2-3, with 9 positions matching TRBD1. CDR1 ENHRY and CDR2 SYGVKD come from the germline V gene. V was pared by 11 bases and J by 0 bases, with 12 bases of the junction left unmatched. The CDR3 loop spans 16 amino acids. The DNA of the CDR3 is TGTGCCGTACAGGGGGCAGAGGGGGGAAGCACAGATACGCAGTATTTT. Protein: CAVQGAEGGSTDTQYF.

The chain has TRBV30 and TRBJ2-5, with D unresolved. CDR3 length: 15 amino acids. Germline CDR1 reads GTSNPN; CDR2 reads SVGIG (reference sequence). Deletions cut 1 base from V and 3 bases from J, with 15 bases between. In DNA form, the CDR3 reads TGTGCCTGGAGTGCGGTATCCCGGGTGGAAGAGACCCAGTACTTC. The encoded protein is CAWSAVSRVEETQYF. The entire variable domain, with the rest obtained from reference TRBV30 and TRBJ2-5, is as follows: SQTIHQWPATLVQPVGSPLSLECTVEGTSNPNLYWYRQAAGRGLQLLFYSVGIGQISSEVPQNLSASRPQDRQFILSSKKLLLSDSGFYLCAWSAVSRVEETQYFGPGTRLLVL.

The DNA of the CDR3 is TGTGCCAGCAGTGAACGGGGCTCCTACGAGCAGTACTTC. Residues: CASSERGSYEQYF. The chain employs TRBV2 and TRBJ2-7, with D tentatively TRBD2 (5 bases). The V and J ends lost 2 bases and 0 bases respectively, with 5 bases between them. This CDR3 has 13 residues. Germline CDR1 SNHLY, CDR2 FYNNEI.

Remarks on this clone: In the same sample, other DNA sequences code for this CDR3. This rearrangement joins TRBV9 to TRBJ2-7; D is tentatively TRBD1 or TRBD2 (6 bases each). The germline gives CDR1 SGDLS, CDR2 YYNGEE. The V end lost 0 bases, the J end lost 3 bases, and 10 bases lay between the germline ends. The CDR3 extends over 14 amino acids. The chain's CDR3 is CASSVDGGDYEQYF. Here the CDR3 DNA reads TGTGCCAGCAGCGTAGACGGGGGCGACTACGAGCAGTACTTC.

The chain employs TRBV6-2 or TRBV6-3 and TRBJ2-7; D is tentatively TRBD1 or TRBD2 (5 bases each). V dropped 0 bases and J dropped 2 bases, with 17 bases sitting between them. Germline V gene data show CDR1 as MNHEY and CDR2 as SVGEGT. The CDR3 consists of 17 residues. The CDR3 spells CASSYSLTGTVAYEQYF. CDR3 bases: TGTGCCAGCAGTTACTCTCTCACCGGGACGGTAGCCTACGAGCAGTACTTC.